What follows describes a single T cell receptor beta chain. V was trimmed by 4 bases and J by 0 bases, leaving 10 bases between them. Germline CDR1 reads LGHDT; CDR2 reads YNNKEL (reference sequence). The CDR3 runs to 15 residues. The sample belongs to a study of blood T cell repertoires in COVID-19. Study context: Acute and convalescent COVID-19 specimens originated in the United States, Italy and Spain.

In the authors' workflow: The authors estimated nucleated cell counts from reference gene primer amplification. Here immunoSEQ multiplex PCR was the method, and the copy in TCRdb shows in-frame clones only, minus some. D and trimming come from the DNA, and the V and J calls and clone size come from that table. Among 300,000 or so clones listed, more than 70% were seen once. This receptor was taken from a man between 18 and 35 years old who had recovered from COVID-19. The chain uses TRBV3-1 (or the pseudogene TRBV3-2) and TRBJ1-5; no reliable D call. Sample: peripheral blood. The CDR3 DNA sequence: TGTGCCAGCAGCCCAGACGGACTTAGCAATCAGCCCCAGCATTTT. Its protein is CASSPDGLSNQPQHF.